The source of this T cell receptor (beta chain) is a study of cytomegalovirus exposure and HLA in healthy donors. Overall study findings and caveats: Analyses of presence and absence presupposed an approximately uniform sequencing depth across donors. Association with HLA alleles at 0.05 false discovery rate was found for around 17,000 TCR beta sequences in a later analysis. There were several of the most significant clusters that appeared linked to common viral pathogens in a later analysis. The investigators catalogued 180 or so TCR beta chains as cytomegalovirus-associated.

The CDR3 extends over 15 amino acids. The germline V gene encodes CDR1 SGHTA and CDR2 FQGNSA. Trimming at V came to 6 bases and at J to 8 bases, leaving 9 bases not matched to a gene. The PCR employed 60 Vbeta primers together with 13 Jbeta primers. Assay: immunoSEQ multiplex PCR; the TCRdb copy retains only in-frame clones and omits some. The sample contains 100,000 to 150,000 clones, around four fifths of which appear only once. With regard to this clone: Its antigen is undetermined.

Sequencing input: PBMCs. The rearrangement uses TRBV7-2 and TRBJ1-4, with 10 bases fitting TRBD1. The source is a male donor in good health and CMV-seronegative. The CDR3 reads CASRLRQGAEEKLFF. The CDR3 DNA is TGTGCCAGCAGACTCCGACAGGGGGCAGAGGAAAAACTGTTTTTT.